Given below is one T cell receptor (beta chain) in context. As yet, its antigen is unknown. Being one base from a much bigger clone, this may be a read error. This sample is drawn from a study of T-cell reconstitution after alpha-beta-depleted transplantation in children. TCRbeta library construction was performed incorporating unique molecular identifiers. In TCRdb, the PCR reads were re-called with MiXCR into one record per CDR3 protein. Of some 460,000 distinct CDR3 sequences in the sample, 15% to 20% were seen once. The CDR3 consists of 14 residues. The germline gives CDR1 SQVTM, CDR2 ANQGSEA. Study-level findings and limits: T-cell numbers and diversity one year post-transplant derived largely from freshly generated T cells. About two months after transplant, alpha-beta T cells reportedly came from several hundred expanded graft clones. Surviving recipient cells, namely T cells and thymic progenitors, were the source of high day-60 TCRbeta diversity in some patients.

The genes are TRBV29-1 and TRBJ2-1, with D maybe TRBD2 (6 bases). Specimen: PBMCs, mostly from graft donor cells, collected 360 days after TCRalphabeta/CD19-depleted stem cell transplant. The receptor's source is a boy under two years old who had a stem cell transplant for Wiskott-Aldrich syndrome, so the T cells may come from the graft donor. The CDR3 loop reads CTVDGGVTNNEQFF. Written as DNA, the CDR3 is TGCACCGTTGACGGGGGAGTCACTAACAATGAGCAGTTCTTC.